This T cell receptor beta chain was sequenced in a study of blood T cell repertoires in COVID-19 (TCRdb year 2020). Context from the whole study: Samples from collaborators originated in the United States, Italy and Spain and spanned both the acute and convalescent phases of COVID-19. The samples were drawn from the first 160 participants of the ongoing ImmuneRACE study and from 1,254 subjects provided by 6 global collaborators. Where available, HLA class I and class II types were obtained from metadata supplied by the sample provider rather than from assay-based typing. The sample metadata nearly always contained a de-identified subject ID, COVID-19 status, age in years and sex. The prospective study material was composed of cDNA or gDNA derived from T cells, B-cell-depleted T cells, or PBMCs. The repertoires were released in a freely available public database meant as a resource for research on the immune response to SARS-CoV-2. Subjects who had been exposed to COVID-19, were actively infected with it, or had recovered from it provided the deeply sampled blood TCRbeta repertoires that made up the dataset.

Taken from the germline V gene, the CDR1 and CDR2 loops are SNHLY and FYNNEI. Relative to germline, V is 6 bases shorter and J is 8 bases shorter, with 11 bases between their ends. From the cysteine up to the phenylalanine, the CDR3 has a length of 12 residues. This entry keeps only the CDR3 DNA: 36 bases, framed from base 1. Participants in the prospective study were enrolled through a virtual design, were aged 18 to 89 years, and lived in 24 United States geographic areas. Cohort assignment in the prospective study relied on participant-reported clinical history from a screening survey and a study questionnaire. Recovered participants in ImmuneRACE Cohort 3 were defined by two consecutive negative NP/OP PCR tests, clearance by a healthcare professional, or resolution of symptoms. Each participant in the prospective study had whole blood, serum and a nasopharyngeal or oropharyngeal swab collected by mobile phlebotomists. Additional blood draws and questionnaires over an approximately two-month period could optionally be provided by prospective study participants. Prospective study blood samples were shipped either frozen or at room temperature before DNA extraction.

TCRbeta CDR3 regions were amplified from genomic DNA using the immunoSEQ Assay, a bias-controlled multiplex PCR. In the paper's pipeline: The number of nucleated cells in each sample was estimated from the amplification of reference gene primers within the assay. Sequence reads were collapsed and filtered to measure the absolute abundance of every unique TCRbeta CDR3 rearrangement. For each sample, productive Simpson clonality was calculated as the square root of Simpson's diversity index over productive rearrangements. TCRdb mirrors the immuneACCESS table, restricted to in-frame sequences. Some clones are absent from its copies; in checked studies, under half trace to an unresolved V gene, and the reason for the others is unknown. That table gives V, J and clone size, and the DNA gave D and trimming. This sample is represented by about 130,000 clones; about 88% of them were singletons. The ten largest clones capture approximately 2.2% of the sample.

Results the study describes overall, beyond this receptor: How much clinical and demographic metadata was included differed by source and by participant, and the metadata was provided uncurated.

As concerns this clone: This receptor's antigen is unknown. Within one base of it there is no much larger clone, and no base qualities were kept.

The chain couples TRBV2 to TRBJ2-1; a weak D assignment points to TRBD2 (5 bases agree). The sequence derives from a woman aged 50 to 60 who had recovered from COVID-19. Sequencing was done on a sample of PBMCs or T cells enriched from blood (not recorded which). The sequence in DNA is TGTGCCAGCAGGCAACTAGTCTATGAGCAGTTCTTC. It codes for CASRQLVYEQFF.